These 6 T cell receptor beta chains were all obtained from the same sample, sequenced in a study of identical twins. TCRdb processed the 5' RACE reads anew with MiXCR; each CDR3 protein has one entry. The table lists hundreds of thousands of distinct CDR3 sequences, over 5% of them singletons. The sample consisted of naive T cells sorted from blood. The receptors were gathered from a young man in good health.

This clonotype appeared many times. This chain's CDR3 is CATSDLLAGVSTQYF. The CDR3 DNA reads TGTGCCACCAGTGACCTACTAGCGGGAGTGAGTACGCAGTATTTT. The genes are TRBV24-1 and TRBJ2-3, with 11 bases aligning to TRBD2. CDR1 and CDR2 (germline): KGHDR, SFDVKD. The V gene end was trimmed by 4 bases and the J gene end by 8 bases; junction bases not matched to a gene: 7. CDR3 length: 15 residues.

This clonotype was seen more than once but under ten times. CDR3 amino acids: CASSLRSGLAGGETQYF. DNA of the CDR3: TGTGCCAGCAGTTTGAGATCCGGACTAGCGGGTGGAGAGACCCAGTACTTC. The genes are TRBV12-3 or TRBV12-4 and TRBJ2-5; 11 bases align to TRBD2. The CDR3 runs 17 residues. The trim removed 3 bases at V and 4 bases at J, leaving 10 bases unmatched.

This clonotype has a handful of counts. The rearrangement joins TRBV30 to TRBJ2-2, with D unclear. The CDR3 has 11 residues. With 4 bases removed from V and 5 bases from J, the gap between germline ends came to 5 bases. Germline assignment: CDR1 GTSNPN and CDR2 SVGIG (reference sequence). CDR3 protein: CAWKGTGELFF. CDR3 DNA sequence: TGTGCCTGGAAAGGGACCGGGGAGCTGTTTTTT. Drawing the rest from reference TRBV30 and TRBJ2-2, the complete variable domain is SQTIHQWPATLVQPVGSPLSLECTVEGTSNPNLYWYRQAAGRGLQLLFYSVGIGQISSEVPQNLSASRPQDRQFILSSKKLLLSDSGFYLCAWKGTGELFFGEGSRLTVL.

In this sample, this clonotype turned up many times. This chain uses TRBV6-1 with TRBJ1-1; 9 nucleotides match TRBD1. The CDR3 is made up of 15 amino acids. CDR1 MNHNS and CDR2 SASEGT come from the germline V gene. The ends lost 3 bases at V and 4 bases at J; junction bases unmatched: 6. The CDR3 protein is CASSDQDRGLTEAFF. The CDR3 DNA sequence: TGTGCCAGCAGTGACCAGGACAGGGGACTCACTGAAGCTTTCTTT.

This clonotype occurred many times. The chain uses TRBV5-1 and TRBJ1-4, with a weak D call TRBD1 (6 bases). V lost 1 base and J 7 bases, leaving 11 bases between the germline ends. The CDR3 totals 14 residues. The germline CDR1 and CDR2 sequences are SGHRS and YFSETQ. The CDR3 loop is CASSLQQGAEKLFF. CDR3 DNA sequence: TGCGCCAGCAGCTTGCAACAGGGAGCTGAAAAACTGTTTTTT.

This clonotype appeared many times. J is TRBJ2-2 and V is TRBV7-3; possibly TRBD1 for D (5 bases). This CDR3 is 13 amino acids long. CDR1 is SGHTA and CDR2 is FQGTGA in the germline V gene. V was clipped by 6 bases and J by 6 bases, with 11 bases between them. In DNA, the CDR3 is TGTGCCAGCAGGAAGACAGAATCCGGGGAGCTGTTTTTT. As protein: CASRKTESGELFF.